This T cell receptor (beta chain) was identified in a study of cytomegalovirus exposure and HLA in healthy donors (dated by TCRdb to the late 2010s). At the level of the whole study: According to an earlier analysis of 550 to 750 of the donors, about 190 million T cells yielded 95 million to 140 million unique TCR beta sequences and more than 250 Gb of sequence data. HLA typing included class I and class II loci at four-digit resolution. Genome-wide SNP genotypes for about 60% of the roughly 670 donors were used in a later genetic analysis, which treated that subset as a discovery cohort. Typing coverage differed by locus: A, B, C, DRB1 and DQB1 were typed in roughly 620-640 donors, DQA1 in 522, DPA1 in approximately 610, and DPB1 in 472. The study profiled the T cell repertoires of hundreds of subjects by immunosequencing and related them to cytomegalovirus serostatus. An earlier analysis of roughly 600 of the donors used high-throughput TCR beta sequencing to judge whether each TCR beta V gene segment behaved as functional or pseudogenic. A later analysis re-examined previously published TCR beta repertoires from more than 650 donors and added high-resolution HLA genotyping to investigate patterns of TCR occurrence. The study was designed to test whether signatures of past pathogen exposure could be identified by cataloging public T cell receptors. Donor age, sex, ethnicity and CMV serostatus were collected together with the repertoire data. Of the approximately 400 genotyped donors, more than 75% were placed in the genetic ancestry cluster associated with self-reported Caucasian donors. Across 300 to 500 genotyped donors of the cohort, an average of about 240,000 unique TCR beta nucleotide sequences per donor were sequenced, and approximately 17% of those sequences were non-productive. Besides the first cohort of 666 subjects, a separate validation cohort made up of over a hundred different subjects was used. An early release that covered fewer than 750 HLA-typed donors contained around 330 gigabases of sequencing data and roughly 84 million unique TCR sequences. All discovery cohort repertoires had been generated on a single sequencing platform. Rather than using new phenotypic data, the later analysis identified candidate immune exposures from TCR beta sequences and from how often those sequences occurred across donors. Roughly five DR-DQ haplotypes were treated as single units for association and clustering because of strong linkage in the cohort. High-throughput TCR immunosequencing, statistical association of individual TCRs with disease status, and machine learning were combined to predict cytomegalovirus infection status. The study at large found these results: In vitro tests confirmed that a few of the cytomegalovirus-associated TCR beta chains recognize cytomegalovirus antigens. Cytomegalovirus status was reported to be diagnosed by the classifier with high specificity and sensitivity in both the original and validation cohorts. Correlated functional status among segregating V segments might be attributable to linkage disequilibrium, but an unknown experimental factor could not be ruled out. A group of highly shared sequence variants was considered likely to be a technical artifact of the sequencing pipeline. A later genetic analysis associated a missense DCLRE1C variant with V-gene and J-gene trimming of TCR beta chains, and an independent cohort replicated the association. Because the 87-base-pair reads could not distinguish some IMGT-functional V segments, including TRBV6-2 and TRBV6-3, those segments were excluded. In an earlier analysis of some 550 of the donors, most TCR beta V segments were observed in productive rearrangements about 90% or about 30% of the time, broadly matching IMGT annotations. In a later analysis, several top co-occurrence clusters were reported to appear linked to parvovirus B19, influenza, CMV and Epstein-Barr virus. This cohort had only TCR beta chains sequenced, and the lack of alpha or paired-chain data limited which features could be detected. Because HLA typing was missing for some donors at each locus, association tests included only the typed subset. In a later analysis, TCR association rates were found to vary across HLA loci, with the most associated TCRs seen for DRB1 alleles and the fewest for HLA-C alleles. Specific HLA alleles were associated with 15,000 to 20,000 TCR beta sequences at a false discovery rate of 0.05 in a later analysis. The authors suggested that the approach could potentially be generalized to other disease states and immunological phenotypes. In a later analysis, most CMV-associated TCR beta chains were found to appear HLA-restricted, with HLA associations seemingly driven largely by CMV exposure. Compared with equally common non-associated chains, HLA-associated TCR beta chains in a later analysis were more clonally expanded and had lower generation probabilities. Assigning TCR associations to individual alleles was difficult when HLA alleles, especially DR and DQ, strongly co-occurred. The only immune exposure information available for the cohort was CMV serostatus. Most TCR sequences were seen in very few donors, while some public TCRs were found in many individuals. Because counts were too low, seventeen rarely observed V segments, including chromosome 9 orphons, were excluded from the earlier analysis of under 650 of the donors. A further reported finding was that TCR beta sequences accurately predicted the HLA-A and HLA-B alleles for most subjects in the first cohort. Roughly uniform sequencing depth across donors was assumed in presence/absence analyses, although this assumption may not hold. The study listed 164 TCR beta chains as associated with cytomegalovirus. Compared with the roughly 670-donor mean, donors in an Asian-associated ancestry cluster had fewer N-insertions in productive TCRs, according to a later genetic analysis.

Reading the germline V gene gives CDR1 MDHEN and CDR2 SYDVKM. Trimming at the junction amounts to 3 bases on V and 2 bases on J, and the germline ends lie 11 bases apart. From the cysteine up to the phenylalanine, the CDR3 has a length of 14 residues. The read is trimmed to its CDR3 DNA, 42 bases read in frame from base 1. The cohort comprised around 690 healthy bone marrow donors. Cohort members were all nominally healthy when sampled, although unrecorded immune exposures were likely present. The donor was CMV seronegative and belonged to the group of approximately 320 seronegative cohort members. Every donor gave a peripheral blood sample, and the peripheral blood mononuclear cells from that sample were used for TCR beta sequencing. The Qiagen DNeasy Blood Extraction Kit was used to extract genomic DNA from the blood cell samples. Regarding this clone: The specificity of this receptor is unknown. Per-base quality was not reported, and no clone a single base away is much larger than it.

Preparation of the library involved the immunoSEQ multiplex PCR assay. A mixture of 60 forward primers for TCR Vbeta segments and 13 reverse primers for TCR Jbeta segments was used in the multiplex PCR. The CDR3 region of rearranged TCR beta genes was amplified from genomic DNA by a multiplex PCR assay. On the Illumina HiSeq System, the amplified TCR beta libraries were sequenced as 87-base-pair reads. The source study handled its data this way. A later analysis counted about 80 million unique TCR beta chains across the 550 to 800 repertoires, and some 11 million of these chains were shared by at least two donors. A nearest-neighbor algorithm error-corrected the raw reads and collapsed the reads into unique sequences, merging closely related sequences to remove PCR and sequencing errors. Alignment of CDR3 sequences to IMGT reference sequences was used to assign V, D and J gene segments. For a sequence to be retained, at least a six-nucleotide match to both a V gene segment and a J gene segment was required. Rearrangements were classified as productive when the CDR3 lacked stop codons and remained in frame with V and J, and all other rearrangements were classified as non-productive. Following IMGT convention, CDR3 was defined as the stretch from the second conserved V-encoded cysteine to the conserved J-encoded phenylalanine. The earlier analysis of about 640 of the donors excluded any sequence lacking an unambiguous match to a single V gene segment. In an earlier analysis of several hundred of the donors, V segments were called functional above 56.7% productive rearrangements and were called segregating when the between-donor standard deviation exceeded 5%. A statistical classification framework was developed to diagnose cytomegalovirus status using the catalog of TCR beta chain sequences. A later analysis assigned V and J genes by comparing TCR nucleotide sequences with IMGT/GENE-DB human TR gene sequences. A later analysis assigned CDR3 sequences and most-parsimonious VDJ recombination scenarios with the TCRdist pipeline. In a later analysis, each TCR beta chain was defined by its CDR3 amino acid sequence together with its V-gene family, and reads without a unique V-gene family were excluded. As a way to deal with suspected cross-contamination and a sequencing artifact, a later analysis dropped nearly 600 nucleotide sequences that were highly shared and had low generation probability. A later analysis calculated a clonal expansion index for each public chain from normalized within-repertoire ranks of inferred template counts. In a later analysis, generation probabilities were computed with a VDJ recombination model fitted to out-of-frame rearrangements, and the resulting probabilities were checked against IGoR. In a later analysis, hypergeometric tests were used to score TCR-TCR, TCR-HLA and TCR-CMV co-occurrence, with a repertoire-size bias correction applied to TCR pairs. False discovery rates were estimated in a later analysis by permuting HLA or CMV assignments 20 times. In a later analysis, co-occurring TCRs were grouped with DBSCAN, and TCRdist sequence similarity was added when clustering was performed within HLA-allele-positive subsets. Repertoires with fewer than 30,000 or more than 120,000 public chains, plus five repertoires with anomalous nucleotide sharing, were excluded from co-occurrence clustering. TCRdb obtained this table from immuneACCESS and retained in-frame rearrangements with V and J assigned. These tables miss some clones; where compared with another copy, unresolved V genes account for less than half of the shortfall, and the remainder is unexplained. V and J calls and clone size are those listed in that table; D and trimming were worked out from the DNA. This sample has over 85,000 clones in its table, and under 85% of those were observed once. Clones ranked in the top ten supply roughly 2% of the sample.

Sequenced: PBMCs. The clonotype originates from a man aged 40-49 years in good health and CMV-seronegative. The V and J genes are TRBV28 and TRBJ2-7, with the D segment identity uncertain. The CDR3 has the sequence CASSLRRDAYEQYF. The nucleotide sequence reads TGTGCCAGCAGTTTGAGGCGAGATGCCTACGAGCAGTACTTC. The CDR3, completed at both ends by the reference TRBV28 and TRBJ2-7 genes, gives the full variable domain DVKVTQSSRYLVKRTGEKVFLECVQDMDHENMFWYRQDPGLGLRLIYFSYDVKMKEKGDIPEGYSVSREKKERFSLILESASTNQTSMYLCASSLRRDAYEQYFGPGTRLTVT.